Following are 11 T cell receptor beta chains from one sample sequenced in a study of PD-L1 blockade in urothelial cancer. Time point: pretreatment peripheral blood. Profiling relied on immunoSEQ multiplex PCR, and the TCRdb table lists in-frame clones only, not all of them. In the table there are 85,000 to 100,000 clones, around 87% of which are singletons. The sample consisted of PBMCs, taken around atezolizumab (anti-PD-L1) treatment. The receptors shown here come from a man aged 60 to 75 with urothelial cancer.

This chain connects TRBV19 to TRBJ2-7, with TRBD1 matching 8 bases. The CDR3 covers 17 residues. Germline CDR1 is LNHDA and CDR2 is SQIVND (reference sequence). The J segment lost 2 bases and the V segment lost 6 bases, leaving 15 bases of the junction unmatched. CDR3 region: CASSRKGGRGLTYEQYF. CDR3 nucleotide sequence: TGTGCCAGTAGCCGGAAGGGGGGCAGGGGGCTGACCTACGAGCAGTACTTC. The whole variable domain, filled in from reference TRBV19 and TRBJ2-7, reads DGGITQSPKYLFRKEGQNVTLSCEQNLNHDAMYWYRQDPGQGLRLIYYSQIVNDFQKGDIAEGYSVSREKKESFPLTVTSAQKNPTAFYLCASSRKGGRGLTYEQYFGPGTRLTVT.

The chain recombines TRBV5-4 with TRBJ2-5; the D gene is possibly TRBD1 (6 bases). Between the trimmed V and J ends, which lost 4 bases and 4 bases, there was a span of 14 bases. The CDR3 has 14 amino acids. Germline CDR1 reads SGHNT; CDR2 reads YYREEE (reference sequence). The CDR3, as DNA: TGTGCCAGCAGCCCGCAGGGGTGGGCAGAGACCCAGTACTTC. Its translation: CASSPQGWAETQYF.

The rearrangement joins TRBV2 to TRBJ2-1, with D tentatively TRBD2 (6 bases). Trimming stripped 7 bases from V and 7 bases from J, with 20 bases between. Germline V gene lookup returns CDR1 SNHLY and CDR2 FYNNEI. This CDR3 contains 15 residues. The CDR3 reads CASIGGSNGGNEQFF. The CDR3 DNA follows: TGTGCCAGCATTGGGGGGTCGAACGGCGGGAATGAGCAGTTCTTC. Using reference TRBV2 and TRBJ2-1 for the parts outside the CDR3, the full variable domain is EPEVTQTPSHQVTQMGQEVILRCVPISNHLYFYWYRQILGQKVEFLVSFYNNEISEKSEIFDDQFSVERPDGSNFTLKIRSTKLEDSAMYFCASIGGSNGGNEQFFGPGTRLTVL.

The chain has TRBV5-1 and TRBJ2-3; 7 nucleotides line up with TRBD2. The V gene end was trimmed by 0 bases and the J gene end by 6 bases; junction bases not matched to a gene: 4. Germline V CDR1 and CDR2: SGHRS, YFSETQ. The CDR3 totals 14 residues. CDR3 nucleotide sequence: TGCGCCAGCAGCTTGGACGGGGGAGGGGATACGCAGTATTTT. This translates into CASSLDGGGDTQYF.

This clone was recorded only once. The chain is built from TRBV29-1 and TRBJ2-2; TRBD1 might be the D (5 bases). Per germline, CDR1 SQVTM and CDR2 ANQGSEA. V was cut by 6 bases and J by 2 bases, with 13 bases left in between. The CDR3 consists of 14 residues. CDR3 sequence (DNA): TGCAGCGTCCGAGACGGACATAACACCGGGGAGCTGTTTTTT. Translated, it gives CSVRDGHNTGELFF.

The V call is TRBV5-6, the J call TRBJ2-1; 9 positions match TRBD2. Trimming removed 0 bases from V and 14 bases from J; junction bases left unmatched: 6. Germline CDR1 and CDR2: SGHDT and YYEEEE. This CDR3 spans 13 amino acids. The CDR3 region is CASSLAASGNEFF. The CDR3 DNA is TGTGCCAGCAGCTTGGCCGCTAGCGGGAATGAGTTCTTC.

This rearrangement joins TRBV11-2 to TRBJ2-5; a weak D match, TRBD2 (6 bases). The germline CDR1 and CDR2 sequences are SGHAT and FQNNGV. The CDR3 runs 14 residues. V lost 5 bases and J 1 base, leaving 11 bases between the germline ends. DNA of the CDR3: TGTGCCAGCAGCCCGCGGCGGGGCCAAGAGACCCAGTACTTC. Protein product: CASSPRRGQETQYF.

This rearrangement joins TRBV21-1 to TRBJ1-3; whether TRBD1, the table's D call, matches the DNA was not checked. TRBV21-1 is a pseudogene locus. The CDR3 is 20 residues long. The CDR3 here is CASSKGVPWGTLRSGNTIYF. The CDR3 coding sequence is TGTGCCAGCAGCAAAGGGGTGCCATGGGGCACCCTTCGTTCTGGAAACACCATATATTTT.

This chain connects TRBV19 to TRBJ1-1, with 9 bases identical to TRBD1. The V and J ends lost 9 bases and 7 bases, in that order; junction bases with no gene match: 9. The germline V gene has CDR1 LNHDA and CDR2 SQIVND (reference sequence). The CDR3 length is 13 residues. CDR3 DNA: TGTGCCAGCCGGGACAGGGTTTCGGTTGAAGCTTTCTTT. Protein product: CASRDRVSVEAFF.

The chain carries TRBV7-2 and TRBJ2-7, with D perhaps TRBD2 (6 bases). CDR1 and CDR2 (germline): SGHTA, FQGNSA. CDR3 size: 15 residues. The V end lost 5 bases, the J end lost 2 bases, and 16 bases lay between the germline ends. The CDR3 coding sequence is TGTGCCAGCAGCCCGGGGGTAGACGGGACCTACGAGCAGTACTTC. This translates into CASSPGVDGTYEQYF.

This chain connects TRBV7-9 to TRBJ2-7; no reliable D call. The germline V gene encodes CDR1 SEHNR and CDR2 FQNEAQ (reference sequence). With 5 bases removed from V and 4 bases from J, the gap between germline ends came to 9 bases. The CDR3 is made up of 12 amino acids. CDR3 loop: CASSPDRYEQYF. CDR3 coding DNA: TGTGCCAGCAGCCCAGATCGTTACGAGCAGTACTTC.